This paragraph reports one T cell receptor (beta chain). As yet, its antigen is unknown. Data came from immunoSEQ multiplex PCR; TCRdb stores just in-frame clones and leaves some out. Found here are about 21,000 clones, approximately 71% of them singletons; the top ten hold approximately 5.8%. These data are taken from a study of PD-1 blockade in classical Hodgkin lymphoma. Overall study findings and caveats: TCR diversity at baseline was reported to be reduced in newly diagnosed patients relative to healthy donors. Lower baseline TCR diversity marked trial partial responders and progressors.

The CDR3 covers 13 residues. V gave up 6 bases and J gave up 0 bases; unmatched junction bases: 2. The germline V gene has CDR1 SNHLY and CDR2 FYNNEI. All trial patients relapsed after autologous stem cell transplantation. Best responses were complete response, partial response or progressive disease. The sequenced sample was peripheral blood mononuclear cells (PBMCs), obtained at baseline. This clonotype originated in a human donor with classical Hodgkin lymphoma. V and J are TRBV2 and TRBJ2-7, with 7 bases fitting TRBD1. CDR3 sequence reads: CASSWDSSYEQYF. The CDR3 region has the DNA TGTGCCAGCAGCTGGGACAGCTCCTACGAGCAGTACTTC. Full variable domain (missing parts from reference TRBV2 and TRBJ2-7): EPEVTQTPSHQVTQMGQEVILRCVPISNHLYFYWYRQILGQKVEFLVSFYNNEISEKSEIFDDQFSVERPDGSNFTLKIRSTKLEDSAMYFCASSWDSSYEQYFGPGTRLTVT.